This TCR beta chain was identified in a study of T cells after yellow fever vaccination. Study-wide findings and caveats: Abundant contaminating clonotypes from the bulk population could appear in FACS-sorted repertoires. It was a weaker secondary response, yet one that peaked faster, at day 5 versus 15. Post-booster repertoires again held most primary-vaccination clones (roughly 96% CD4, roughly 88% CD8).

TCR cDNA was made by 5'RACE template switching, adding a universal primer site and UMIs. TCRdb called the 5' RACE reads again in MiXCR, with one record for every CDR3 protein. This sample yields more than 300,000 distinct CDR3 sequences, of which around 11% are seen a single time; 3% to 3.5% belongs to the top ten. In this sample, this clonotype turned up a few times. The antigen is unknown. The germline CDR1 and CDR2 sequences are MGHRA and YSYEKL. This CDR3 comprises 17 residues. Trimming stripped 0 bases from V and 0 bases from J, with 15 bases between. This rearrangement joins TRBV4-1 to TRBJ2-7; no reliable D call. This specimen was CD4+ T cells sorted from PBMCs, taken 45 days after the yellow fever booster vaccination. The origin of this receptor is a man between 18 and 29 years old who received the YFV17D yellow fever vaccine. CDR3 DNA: TGCGCCAGCAGCCAAGATCCCTGGACCAGGAGCTCCTACGAGCAGTACTTC. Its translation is CASSQDPWTRSSYEQYF.